Below, 10 T cell receptor beta chains from the same sample are listed, as sequenced in a study of glioma-infiltrating T cells after dendritic cell vaccination. Time point of the sample: after dendritic cell vaccination, including at tumor progression/relapse. Libraries were prepared by immunoSEQ multiplex PCR; TCRdb keeps only in-frame clonotypes and omits some of them. The table shows roughly 85,000 clones, with less than 85% occurring only once. Sequencing was performed on blood, taken after dendritic cell vaccination. Receptors were obtained from a human donor with glioblastoma.

The J gene is TRBJ1-2, the V gene TRBV28, with 11 positions matching TRBD1. The V gene end was trimmed by 2 bases and the J gene end by 8 bases; junction bases not matched to a gene: 7. CDR1 is MDHEN and CDR2 is SYDVKM in the germline V gene. The CDR3 totals 15 residues. The CDR3 sequence: CASSLPGQGARGYTF. DNA of the CDR3: TGTGCCAGCAGTTTACCCGGACAGGGGGCGAGGGGCTACACCTTC.

This clone counts as medium-sized. This chain links TRBV25-1 with TRBJ1-1, with D perhaps TRBD1 (5 bases). The ends were cut back, 8 bases at V and 4 bases at J, with 8 bases in the middle. Germline V gives CDR1 MGHDK, CDR2 SYGVNS. The CDR3 is 11 residues long. CDR3: CASEDSTEAFF. The CDR3 nucleotides read TGTGCCAGCGAAGACAGCACTGAAGCTTTCTTT.

The V gene is TRBV5-1, the J gene TRBJ2-7; 7 bases agree with TRBD2. The CDR3 consists of 15 residues. From germline, CDR1 is SGHRS and CDR2 YFSETQ. With V trimmed by 4 bases and J by 0 bases, 7 bases remained unmatched. This CDR3 reads CASSETSRSSYEQYF. The DNA of the CDR3 is TGCGCCAGCAGCGAGACTAGCAGGAGCTCCTACGAGCAGTACTTC.

This rearrangement joins TRBV5-5 to TRBJ1-2, with unresolved D. V was cut by 0 bases and J by 1 base, with 13 bases left in between. Germline CDR1 SGHKS, CDR2 YYEKEE (reference sequence). The CDR3 is 16 residues long. CDR3 protein: CASSLVVDNLNYGYTF. The DNA for the CDR3 is TGTGCCAGCAGCTTGGTTGTTGACAACCTTAACTATGGCTACACCTTC.

The chain couples TRBV10-2 to TRBJ2-3; a weak D match, TRBD1 (5 bases). Germline V gene sequence: CDR1 WSHSY, CDR2 SAAADI. Trimming took 3 bases from V and 1 from J, leaving 11 bases between them. This CDR3 is built from 15 residues. CDR3 loop: CASSDIGHRTDTQYF. The CDR3 DNA reads TGCGCCAGCAGTGATATAGGACACCGCACAGATACGCAGTATTTT.

This rearrangement joins TRBV7-7 to TRBJ2-1; 9 positions match TRBD1. V trimming: 4 bases; J trimming: 7 bases; junction bases outside the gene matches: 2. Germline V gene sequence: CDR1 SSHAT, CDR2 FNYEAQ (reference sequence). The CDR3 runs to 13 residues. DNA of the CDR3: TGTGCCAGCAGCTGGGACAGGGAAAATGAGCAGTTCTTC. Its translation is CASSWDRENEQFF.

The chain links TRBV5-6 to TRBJ2-2; D gene ambiguous. CDR1 and CDR2 from the germline V gene are SGHDT and YYEEEE. Trimming removed 4 bases from V and 8 bases from J, with 15 bases in between. CDR3 length: 14 amino acids. CDR3 nucleotide sequence: TGTGCCAGCAGCCGAGACGCCGGGTCGGGGGAGCTGTTTTTT. Translated: CASSRDAGSGELFF. Based on the CDR3 plus reference TRBV5-6 and TRBJ2-2, the full variable domain is DAGVTQSPTHLIKTRGQQVTLRCSPKSGHDTVSWYQQALGQGPQFIFQYYEEEERQRGNFPDRFSGHQFPNYSSELNVNALLLGDSALYLCASSRDAGSGELFFGEGSRLTVL.

The genes are TRBV19 and TRBJ1-1; the match to TRBD1 covers 9 bases. J was trimmed by 3 bases and V by 7 bases; bases with no gene match: 15. Looked up from germline, CDR1 is LNHDA and CDR2 is SQIVND (reference sequence). This CDR3 is 17 amino acids long. The CDR3 bases are TGTGCCAGTATGGCAAACAGGGGGCTGGGGGTAGACACTGAAGCTTTCTTT. Translated, it gives CASMANRGLGVDTEAFF.

This sequence joins TRBV6-5 and TRBJ1-1; the match to TRBD1 covers 9 bases. V dropped 5 bases and J dropped 7; count of bases not matched to a gene: 5. Germline CDR1 reads MNHEY; CDR2 reads SVGAGI. The CDR3 is 13 amino acids. The CDR3: CASSLGQGNEAFF. CDR3 bases: TGTGCCAGCAGTCTCGGACAGGGGAATGAAGCTTTCTTT.

The chain combines TRBV19 with TRBJ1-5; the D is unclear. CDR3 length: 15 residues. Germline V CDR1 and CDR2: LNHDA, SQIVND (reference sequence). V was pared by 11 bases and J by 0 bases, with 17 bases between. In DNA, the CDR3 is TGTGCCGTTAAGGCCAGGTCTAATAGCAATCAGCCCCAGCATTTT. It encodes CAVKARSNSNQPQHF.